This T cell receptor (beta chain) was identified during a study of T-cell memory formation after mild COVID-19. This clonotype has only a few counts. Antigen unknown. The V gene end was trimmed by 4 bases and the J gene end by 7 bases; junction bases not matched to a gene: 4. CDR3 length: 14 amino acids. CDR1 and CDR2 from the germline V gene are LGHDT and YNNKEL (reference sequence). Study findings and constraints: Those CD4+ clones that contracted were mainly in CM and EM (CD8+ ones in EMRA).

TCRdb called the 5' RACE reads again in MiXCR, with one record for every CDR3 protein. Of roughly 450,000 distinct CDR3 sequences listed, around a sixth are singletons. Material for sequencing was PBMCs or a T cell subset sorted from them (not recorded which). This receptor was obtained from an adult woman who had mild COVID-19 (a few samples of this study predate the infection). Cell type and time point are not known. The chain links TRBV3-1 to TRBJ2-7; 13 nucleotides line up with TRBD2. The CDR3 DNA is TGTGCCAGCAGCCGGACTAGCGGGAGTTGGGAGCAGTACTTC. Protein: CASSRTSGSWEQYF.